This T cell receptor beta chain was found in a study of T cell repertoires in cytomegalovirus infection. TCRdb analysed the reads with MiXCR anew, one entry per CDR3 protein. The table records under 450,000 distinct CDR3 sequences, roughly 36% of them present only once. The ends were cut back, 6 bases at V and 2 bases at J, with 19 bases in the middle. Germline-derived CDR1 and CDR2 are SGHDN and FVKESK. The CDR3 has 16 residues. As to this clonotype: The target antigen is unknown.

Sample: cultured PBMCs, taken from culture after CMV antigen stimulation. The genes are TRBV14 and TRBJ2-5; D ambiguous. The receptor was isolated from a human donor in good health (CMV status not recorded). Some clones in this sample may be carry-over from other donors' samples. The CDR3: CASRRISPPHQETQYF. The CDR3 region has the DNA TGTGCCAGCAGACGAATCTCCCCCCCGCATCAAGAGACCCAGTACTTC.